This T cell receptor (beta chain) was sequenced during a study of shared clonotypes between healthy human individuals. Germline V CDR1 and CDR2: KGHSH, LQKENI. The trim removed 4 bases at V and 2 bases at J, leaving 4 bases unmatched. The CDR3 sequence is 15 residues long. Data came from immunoSEQ multiplex PCR; TCRdb stores just in-frame clones and leaves some out. The sample includes 850,000 to 1,200,000 clones, approximately 68% of them seen just once. The sequencing sample was made of memory CD4+ T cells sorted from blood. Sample subset: CD45RA-negative fraction. This sequence was found in a young man in good health. This sequence joins TRBV18 and TRBJ1-4, with 7 nucleotides matching TRBD1. In DNA form, the CDR3 reads TGTGCCAGCTCACTACAGACAGGGACTAATGAAAAACTGTTTTTT. Amino acids: CASSLQTGTNEKLFF.